This T cell receptor (beta chain) was found in a study of cytomegalovirus exposure and HLA in healthy donors. Concerning this clone: Antigen: not known.

With 60 Vbeta and 13 Jbeta primers, the PCR was carried out. The protocol was immunoSEQ multiplex PCR, while the TCRdb copy is restricted to in-frame clones and leaves out a portion. The table includes under 150,000 clones, roughly 80% detected once. V lost 5 bases to trimming and J lost 8 bases; unmatched junction nucleotides: 5. Germline V gives CDR1 SNHLY, CDR2 FYNNEI. This CDR3 is 14 amino acids long. Findings and caveats of the study: What a later analysis reportedly showed was that an Asian-associated ancestry cluster had fewer N-insertions than the roughly 670-donor mean. A later analysis linked a missense variant in DCLRE1C to the trimming of TCR beta V and J genes.

This clonotype originated in a woman aged 30 to 39 in good health and CMV-seropositive. The chain employs TRBV2 and TRBJ2-1; 11 bases map to TRBD2. The sequencing sample was made of PBMCs. As DNA, the CDR3 is TGTGCCAGCAGTCCGGGACTAGCGGCGGATGAGCAGTTCTTC. It translates to CASSPGLAADEQFF.